These 7 T cell receptor beta chains were sequenced from one sample in a study of blood T cells in healthy people across ages. Primed by a sample-barcoded 5' primer and a J-beta primer mix, a second PCR proceeded for 7 to 11 cycles. TCRdb reprocessed the 5' RACE reads via MiXCR and lists one record per CDR3 protein. Of approximately 900,000 distinct CDR3 sequences in the sample, 29% were seen once. The same data also contributed to another study, on T cells of mothers and their children.

Sequencing input: blood. The receptors shown here come from a woman aged 40 to 50 in good health.

V and J are TRBV9 and TRBJ1-1; 8 bases align to TRBD1. The junction had 9 bases not matched to a gene; V was cut back by 3 bases and J by 5 bases. Germline V gene sequence: CDR1 SGDLS, CDR2 YYNGEE. The CDR3 is 15 residues long. The CDR3 DNA follows: TGTGCCAGCAGCGCCCGACAGGGGCTAGGTACTGAAGCTTTCTTT. Its protein product is CASSARQGLGTEAFF.

The V and J genes are TRBV6-1 and TRBJ1-4; 10 positions match TRBD1. Trimming at V came to 7 bases and at J to 6 bases, leaving 5 bases not matched to a gene. The CDR3 consists of 14 residues. Germline CDR1 reads MNHNS; CDR2 reads SASEGT. In DNA, the CDR3 is TGTGCCAGCAACTTGGACAGGGGGGATGAAAAACTGTTTTTT. It codes for CASNLDRGDEKLFF.

This clonotype showed up many times. The chain is built from TRBV4-1 and TRBJ2-7, with 8 bases identical to TRBD1. In germline, CDR1 is MGHRA, CDR2 YSYEKL. The CDR3 extends over 17 amino acids. V gave up 1 base and J gave up 6 bases; unmatched junction bases: 14. The CDR3 nucleotides are TGCGCCAGCAGCCAAGCCCCCCCGACAGGGGAGTTTCCCGAGCAGTACTTC. It encodes CASSQAPPTGEFPEQYF.

This clonotype was seen repeatedly, ten times or more. The gene calls are TRBV3-1 and TRBJ2-6, with D perhaps given as TRBD1 or TRBD2 (5 bases each). Per germline, CDR1 LGHDT and CDR2 YNNKEL (reference sequence). V was clipped by 3 bases and J by 2 bases, with 8 bases between them. This CDR3 contains 15 residues. CDR3 nucleotide sequence: TGTGCCAGCAGCCAGGGACCCACTGGGGCCAACGTCCTGACTTTC. Protein product: CASSQGPTGANVLTF. Together with reference TRBV3-1 and TRBJ2-6, the CDR3 gives the full variable domain: DTAVSQTPKYLVTQMGNDKSIKCEQNLGHDTMYWYKQDSKKFLKIMFSYNNKELIINETVPNRFSPKSPDKAHLNLHINSLELGDSAVYFCASSQGPTGANVLTFGAGSRLTVL.

With regard to this clonotype: A much bigger clone sits one base away, suggesting this may be a read error. V usage is TRBV27 and J usage is TRBJ2-5, with D possibly TRBD1 on 5 matching bases. Germline V gene sequence: CDR1 MNHEY, CDR2 SMNVEV (reference sequence). V lost 6 bases and J 7 bases, leaving 15 bases between the germline ends. This CDR3 is 13 amino acids long. CDR3 residues: CASSPDTSVTQYF. Written as DNA, the CDR3 is TGTGCCAGCAGCCCGGACACTTCTGTGACCCAGTACTTC.

This clonotype was counted only a few times. J is TRBJ2-5 and V is TRBV4-2; 11 positions match TRBD2. V lost 0 bases, J lost 5 bases, and 5 bases stayed unmatched. The CDR3 has 16 residues. Germline loops: CDR1 LGHNA, CDR2 YNFKEQ. CDR3 in amino acids: CASSQDRASGGETQYF. The CDR3 region has the DNA TGTGCCAGCAGCCAAGATAGGGCTAGCGGGGGGGAGACCCAGTACTTC.

This clonotype was detected a few times. The genes are TRBV10-3 and TRBJ2-7, with TRBD2 matching over 14 bases. J was trimmed by 5 bases and V by 5 bases; bases with no gene match: 2. The CDR3 length is 14 residues. CDR1 and CDR2 from the germline V gene are ENHRY and SYGVKD. The CDR3 nucleotides are TGTGCCATCAGTCGGACTAGCGGGGGGAACGAGCAGTACTTC. As protein: CAISRTSGGNEQYF.